These 9 T cell receptor beta chains were sequenced from one sample in a study of T cell repertoires in cytomegalovirus infection. TCRdb re-called the reads with MiXCR, one entry per CDR3 protein. The profile shows roughly 110,000 distinct CDR3 sequences, 10% of them singletons. These receptors have no identified antigens. Sequencing was done on a sample of PBMCs, sequenced either directly or after in vitro stimulation (not recorded which). The receptors here all came from a human donor in good health (CMV status not recorded). Some clones in this sample may be carry-over from other donors' samples.

This clonotype has ten or more counts. The chain recombines TRBV7-9 with TRBJ2-3, with 10 nucleotides matching TRBD2. The CDR3 totals 16 residues. The germline gives CDR1 SEHNR, CDR2 FQNEAQ (reference sequence). The V and J ends lost 4 bases and 4 bases, in that order; junction bases with no gene match: 8. The chain's CDR3 is CASSSQREGRSDTQYF. The CDR3 coding sequence is TGTGCCAGCAGCTCCCAGCGGGAGGGCCGCTCAGATACGCAGTATTTT. The full variable domain, its missing parts supplied by reference TRBV7-9 and TRBJ2-3, is DTGVSQNPRHKITKRGQNVTFRCDPISEHNRLYWYRQTLGQGPEFLTYFQNEAQLEKSRLLSDRFSAERPKGSFSTLEIQRTEQGDSAMYLCASSSQREGRSDTQYFGPGTRLTVL.

This clonotype was recorded many times. V and J are TRBV4-3 and TRBJ2-5; 8 nucleotides line up with TRBD1. Looked up from germline, CDR1 is LGHNA and CDR2 is YSLEER. The ends lost 1 base at V and 0 bases at J; junction bases unmatched: 1. The CDR3 runs to 15 residues. In nucleotides, the CDR3 is TGCGCCAGCAGCCAAGGACAGGGGTACCAAGAGACCCAGTACTTC. Translation gives CASSQGQGYQETQYF.

This clonotype was counted between two and nine times. The chain has TRBV3-1 and TRBJ1-2; D gene unclear. CDR3 size: 13 residues. Germline-derived CDR1 and CDR2 are LGHDT and YNNKEL (reference sequence). V gave up 2 bases and J gave up 1 base, with 5 bases separating them. The CDR3 here is CASSQPGNYGYTF. Written as DNA, the CDR3 is TGTGCCAGCAGCCAACCGGGTAACTATGGCTACACCTTC. Variable domain in full (rest from reference TRBV3-1 and TRBJ1-2): DTAVSQTPKYLVTQMGNDKSIKCEQNLGHDTMYWYKQDSKKFLKIMFSYNNKELIINETVPNRFSPKSPDKAHLNLHINSLELGDSAVYFCASSQPGNYGYTFGSGTRLTVV.

Only a few counts were recorded for this clonotype. The chain carries TRBV28 and TRBJ2-6; TRBD2 is a possible D gene (7 bases). CDR3 length equals 17 residues. V lost 5 bases to trimming and J lost 1 base, with 15 bases between them. Germline values: CDR1 MDHEN, CDR2 SYDVKM. The CDR3 region has the DNA TGTGCCAGCAGTCCACCCGGGGGGCTTTCTGGGGCCAACGTCCTGACTTTC. Amino acid sequence: CASSPPGGLSGANVLTF.

The chain combines TRBV20-1 with TRBJ1-2; tentatively, D is TRBD1 (5 bases). The germline gives CDR1 DFQATT, CDR2 SNEGSKA (reference sequence). The CDR3 length is 17 residues. Trimming removed 7 bases from V and 2 bases from J, with 26 bases in between. CDR3 residues: CSVRAGAGRTINYGYTF. The CDR3 bases are TGCAGTGTTCGCGCCGGGGCAGGGAGGACCATCAACTATGGCTACACCTTC.

The sample holds a few counts of this clonotype. The chain combines TRBV12-3 or TRBV12-4 with TRBJ1-5; D perhaps matches TRBD1 (6 bases). V lost 7 bases and J 5 bases, leaving 12 bases between the germline ends. The CDR3 loop spans 13 amino acids. CDR3 bases: TGTGCCAGCAAACAGGGTAAAGATCAGCCCCAGCATTTT. It encodes CASKQGKDQPQHF.

This chain uses TRBV7-6 with TRBJ2-7; tentatively, D is TRBD2 (7 bases). The CDR3 runs to 16 residues. In germline, CDR1 is SGHVS, CDR2 FNYEAQ. V shed 1 base and J shed 1 base, with 14 bases lying between them. The CDR3 DNA reads TGTGCCAGCAGCTTAGACGGGGGGCGGATTTCCTACGAGCAGTACTTC. Translated: CASSLDGGRISYEQYF.

Details on this clonotype: It may be a read error: a sequence one base away is much more abundant. The V gene is TRBV6-5, the J gene TRBJ1-2; D call uncertain. The germline CDR1 and CDR2 sequences are MNHEY and SVGAGI. V was pared by 11 bases and J by 0 bases, with 7 bases between. The CDR3 consists of 11 residues. The CDR3 DNA reads as TGTGCCCTGCATCCTAACTATGGCTACACCTTC. It codes for CALHPNYGYTF.

This clonotype was counted many times. The rearrangement uses TRBV7-2 and TRBJ2-2; D remains ambiguous. The length of the CDR3 is 16 residues. Germline lookup yields CDR1 SGHTA and CDR2 FQGNSA. Trimming left V 1 base short and J 0 bases short, with 9 bases between. Here the CDR3 reads CASSLVVQPNTGELFF. CDR3 nucleotides: TGTGCCAGCAGCTTAGTAGTTCAACCGAACACCGGGGAGCTGTTTTTT. The full variable domain, completed using reference TRBV7-2 and TRBJ2-2, is GAGVSQSPSNKVTEKGKDVELRCDPISGHTALYWYRQSLGQGLEFLIYFQGNSAPDKSGLPSDRFSAERTGGSVSTLTIQRTQQEDSAVYLCASSLVVQPNTGELFFGEGSRLTVL.